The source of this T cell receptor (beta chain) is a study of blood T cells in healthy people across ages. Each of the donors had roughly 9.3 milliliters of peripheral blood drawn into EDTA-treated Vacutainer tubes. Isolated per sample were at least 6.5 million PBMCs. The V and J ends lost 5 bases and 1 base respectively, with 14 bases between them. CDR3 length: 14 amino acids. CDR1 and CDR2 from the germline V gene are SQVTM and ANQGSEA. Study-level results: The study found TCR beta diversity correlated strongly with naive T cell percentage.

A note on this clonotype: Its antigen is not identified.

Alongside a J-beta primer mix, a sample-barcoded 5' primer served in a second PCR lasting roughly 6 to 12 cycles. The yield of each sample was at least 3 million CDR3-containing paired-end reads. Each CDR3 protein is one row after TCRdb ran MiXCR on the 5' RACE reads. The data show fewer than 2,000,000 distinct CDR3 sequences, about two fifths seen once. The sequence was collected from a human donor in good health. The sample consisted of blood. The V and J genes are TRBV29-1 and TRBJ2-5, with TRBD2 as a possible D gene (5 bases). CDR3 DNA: TGCAGCGTTAGGACGGAGGAGAGCCAAGAGACCCAGTACTTC. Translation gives CSVRTEESQETQYF.